This TCR beta chain was recorded in a study of cytomegalovirus exposure and HLA in healthy donors. Study context: An earlier analysis identified approximately 120 million unique TCR beta sequences in 150 million to 200 million T cells.

As for this clone: Its antigen is not identified.

J gave up 5 bases and V 3 bases, and 15 bases lay outside the gene matches. The germline V gene has CDR1 MGHRA and CDR2 YSYEKL. CDR3 length: 17 amino acids. General study findings and limits: A further, later analysis showed that HLA-associated TCR beta chains (compared with equally common others) were more clonally expanded. Cytomegalovirus association was assigned to over 150 TCR beta chains.

60 Vbeta and 13 Jbeta primers were used in PCR. TCRdb's table, derived via immunoSEQ multiplex PCR, lists solely in-frame clones and lacks some. The sample carries 150,000 to 200,000 clones, around 80% recorded once. The source is a young woman in good health and CMV-seropositive. The J gene is TRBJ2-5, the V gene TRBV4-1, with 7 bases that match TRBD2. What was sequenced was PBMCs. The CDR3 sequence: CASSHVIRTRREETQYF. The CDR3 coding sequence is TGCGCCAGCAGCCACGTCATCCGGACTAGACGGGAGGAGACCCAGTACTTC.